This passage covers 30 T cell receptor beta chains from one sample sequenced in a study of OX40 agonist ivuxolimab in advanced cancers. Profiling relied on immunoSEQ multiplex PCR, and the TCRdb table lists in-frame clones only, not all of them. Altogether 30,000 to 35,000 clones are present, more than 85% being singletons, with the ten largest covering more than 30%. Sequenced material: CD4+ or CD8+ T cells sorted from blood, taken in a trial of the OX40 agonist ivuxolimab. Receptors were obtained from an adult with an advanced solid tumor such as melanoma, head and neck, liver or kidney cancer.

The rearrangement joins TRBV14 to TRBJ2-3, with 11 bases matching TRBD2. V lost 4 bases, J lost 0 bases, and 6 bases stayed unmatched. Germline assignment: CDR1 SGHDN and CDR2 FVKESK. The CDR3 runs 17 residues. The CDR3 spells CASSPGTSGKSTDTQYF. The CDR3, as DNA: TGTGCCAGCAGCCCCGGGACTAGCGGAAAGAGCACAGATACGCAGTATTTT.

The rearrangement joins TRBV28 to TRBJ2-1; D is possibly TRBD2 (5 bases). Germline V gene sequence: CDR1 MDHEN, CDR2 SYDVKM. V lost 1 base to trimming and J lost 2 bases, with 15 bases between them. The length of the CDR3 is 17 residues. Written as DNA, the CDR3 is TGTGCCAGCAGTTTATCGGCGACGGAGCGGCCCTACAATGAGCAGTTCTTC. Protein: CASSLSATERPYNEQFF.

This chain connects TRBV15 to TRBJ1-4; D ambiguous. The V gene's germline CDR1 is LNHNV and CDR2 YYDKDF (reference sequence). V lost 0 bases and J 7 bases, leaving 12 bases between the germline ends. This CDR3 comprises 15 residues. The CDR3 DNA follows: TGTGCCACCAGCAGAGACAACGAGGGAGTTGAAAAACTGTTTTTT. Amino acid sequence: CATSRDNEGVEKLFF.

The chain carries TRBV19 and TRBJ1-1; D uncertain. Germline values: CDR1 LNHDA, CDR2 SQIVND (reference sequence). The CDR3 sequence is 13 residues long. V shed 2 bases and J shed 1 base, with 5 bases lying between them. This CDR3 is CASSISGNTEAFF. The CDR3 DNA is TGTGCCAGTAGTATATCTGGGAACACTGAAGCTTTCTTT. The whole variable domain, filled in from reference TRBV19 and TRBJ1-1, reads DGGITQSPKYLFRKEGQNVTLSCEQNLNHDAMYWYRQDPGQGLRLIYYSQIVNDFQKGDIAEGYSVSREKKESFPLTVTSAQKNPTAFYLCASSISGNTEAFFGQGTRLTVV.

The chain couples TRBV10-2 to TRBJ2-6; no definite D call. CDR1 is WSHSY, CDR2 SAAADI, per germline. The CDR3 length is 18 residues. V was cut by 0 bases and J by 0 bases, with 12 bases left in between. CDR3 residues: CASSESSDTFSGANVLTF. DNA of the CDR3: TGCGCCAGCAGTGAGTCAAGCGACACCTTCTCTGGGGCCAACGTCCTGACTTTC.

Here the CDR3 DNA reads TGTGCCAGCAGTTTATCGTTAGGGGGGCAGCTTGGGACCCAGTACTTC. It encodes CASSLSLGGQLGTQYF. The chain combines TRBV27 with TRBJ2-5, with D perhaps given as TRBD1 or TRBD2 (6 bases each). Trimming left V 0 bases short and J 7 bases short, with 18 bases between. This CDR3 has 16 amino acids. The germline V gene encodes CDR1 MNHEY and CDR2 SMNVEV (reference sequence).

V and J are TRBV4-3 and TRBJ1-3; a possible D gene is TRBD1 (5 bases). The CDR3 spans 17 residues. Trimming pared 4 bases from V and 2 bases from J, leaving 18 bases between. CDR1 and CDR2 from the germline V gene are LGHNA and YSLEER. The CDR3 sequence is CASSPRVPGTPGNTIYF. The CDR3, as DNA: TGCGCCAGCAGCCCCCGGGTCCCAGGGACCCCTGGAAACACCATATATTTT.

This chain joins TRBV9 and TRBJ1-1, with D uncertain. The germline V and J ends were trimmed by 4 bases and 11 bases, with 18 bases remaining between them. CDR1 SGDLS and CDR2 YYNGEE come from the germline V gene. The CDR3 covers 13 residues. The CDR3, as DNA: TGTGCCAGCAGCAAGACGGACCTCTCGGGGGCTTTCTTT. Amino acid sequence: CASSKTDLSGAFF.

The table lists this clone with a count of one. The chain combines TRBV5-1 with TRBJ2-5; no clear D gene. Trimming took 2 bases from V and 1 from J, leaving 0 bases between them. CDR3 length: 11 amino acids. Germline V gene lookup returns CDR1 SGHRS and CDR2 YFSETQ. CDR3 in DNA: TGCGCCAGCAGCTTCCAAGAGACCCAGTACTTC. As protein: CASSFQETQYF.

With respect to this clone: This sample also contains other DNA sequences that code for the same CDR3. The genes are TRBV30 and TRBJ2-1; 14 positions agree with TRBD2. CDR3 length equals 15 residues. V was clipped by 0 bases and J by 8 bases; unmatched bases: 3. Germline values: CDR1 GTSNPN, CDR2 SVGIG (reference sequence). Here the CDR3 reads CAWSVGTSGSDEQFF. The CDR3 coding sequence is TGTGCCTGGAGTGTTGGGACTAGCGGGAGCGATGAGCAGTTCTTC.

The genes are TRBV7-2 and TRBJ2-5; 9 nucleotides match TRBD2. There are 15 residues in the CDR3. V lost 1 base and J lost 7; bases outside the gene matches: 7. From germline, CDR1 is SGHTA and CDR2 FQGNSA. CDR3 DNA sequence: TGTGCCAGCAGCTTAGATTCTAGGCGGGAGGGGACCCAGTACTTC. This translates into CASSLDSRREGTQYF. The variable domain in full, with the rest retrieved from reference TRBV7-2 and TRBJ2-5, is GAGVSQSPSNKVTEKGKDVELRCDPISGHTALYWYRQSLGQGLEFLIYFQGNSAPDKSGLPSDRFSAERTGGSVSTLTIQRTQQEDSAVYLCASSLDSRREGTQYFGPGTRLLVL.

J is TRBJ1-5 and V is TRBV27; D is undetermined. The CDR3 is made up of 15 amino acids. Per the germline V gene, CDR1 is MNHEY and CDR2 is SMNVEV (reference sequence). V lost 3 bases to trimming and J lost 4 bases, with 13 bases between them. The CDR3 nucleotides read TGTGCCAGCAGTTTTTTGGGCAGCCCTAATCAGCCCCAGCATTTT. This gives the protein CASSFLGSPNQPQHF.

V and J are TRBV5-1 and TRBJ2-7; D possibly matches TRBD1 or TRBD2 (5 bases each). The CDR3 is 16 amino acids. Germline CDR1 is SGHRS and CDR2 is YFSETQ. Trimming cost V 1 base and J 4 bases, with 18 bases left between them. CDR3 sequence: CASSLFEPGPLYEQYF. CDR3 bases: TGCGCCAGCAGCTTGTTCGAGCCGGGACCACTATACGAGCAGTACTTC.

The V and J genes are TRBV4-1 and TRBJ2-7, with a weak D call TRBD1 (5 bases). The CDR3 is 14 residues long. V lost 3 bases and J 0 bases, leaving 9 bases between the germline ends. Germline CDR1 and CDR2: MGHRA and YSYEKL. The CDR3 is CASSHPDSSYEQYF. CDR3 sequence (DNA): TGCGCCAGCAGCCACCCCGACAGCTCCTACGAGCAGTACTTC.

The rearrangement links TRBV29-1 to TRBJ2-7; TRBD2 matches at 13 bases. The CDR3 contains 14 residues. The germline V gene has CDR1 SQVTM and CDR2 ANQGSEA. J lost 3 bases, V lost 6 bases, and 5 bases had no gene match. In nucleotides, the CDR3 is TGCAGCGTATCGACTAGCGGGAGGCTCTACGAGCAGTACTTC. Encoded protein: CSVSTSGRLYEQYF.

V is TRBV4-2 and J is TRBJ2-2, with D perhaps being TRBD1 or TRBD2 (5 bases each). The V end lost 6 bases, the J end lost 6 bases, and 8 bases lay between the germline ends. The germline V gene has CDR1 LGHNA and CDR2 YNFKEQ. This CDR3 spans 12 amino acids. The CDR3 spells CASSMGAGELFF. DNA for the CDR3: TGTGCCAGCAGTATGGGGGCCGGGGAGCTGTTTTTT.

V is TRBV29-1 and J is TRBJ1-2, with 8 bases that match TRBD1. The trim removed 7 bases at V and 2 bases at J, leaving 6 bases unmatched. Germline V gene data show CDR1 as SQVTM and CDR2 as ANQGSEA. The CDR3 covers 13 residues. The CDR3 sequence is CSAGQEINYGYTF. The DNA for the CDR3 is TGCAGCGCGGGACAGGAGATAAACTATGGCTACACCTTC.

The chain links TRBV9 to TRBJ2-1; no definite D call. Germline CDR1 reads SGDLS; CDR2 reads YYNGEE. V gave up 0 bases and J gave up 8 bases, with 15 bases separating them. CDR3 length: 15 residues. The CDR3 DNA reads as TGTGCCAGCAGCGTAGATCTAACACTTGGTGATGAGCAGTTCTTC. Encoded protein: CASSVDLTLGDEQFF.

This clone was recorded once. The chain couples TRBV9 to TRBJ2-7, with TRBD2 matching 8 bases. The CDR3 is 12 amino acids. CDR1 is SGDLS and CDR2 is YYNGEE in the germline V gene. Unmatched junction bases numbered 4, after V lost 4 bases and J lost 7 bases. DNA of the CDR3: TGTGCCAGCAGCCCCGGGAGGGGGGAGCAGTACTTC. Its protein product is CASSPGRGEQYF. Variable domain in full (rest from reference TRBV9 and TRBJ2-7): DSGVTQTPKHLITATGQRVTLRCSPRSGDLSVYWYQQSLDQGLQFLIQYYNGEERAKGNILERFSAQQFPDLHSELNLSSLELGDSALYFCASSPGRGEQYFGPGTRLTVT.

The table lists this clone with a count of one. The junction shows a germline mismatch at one end, possibly a read error. The chain joins TRBV7-7 to TRBJ2-5, with D uncertain. The CDR3 consists of 15 residues. The germline V gene encodes CDR1 SSHAT and CDR2 FNYEAQ (reference sequence). The CDR3 region has the DNA TGTGCTAGCAGCTTAGCCTGGAACGCCCAAGAGACCCAGTACTTC. It encodes CASSLAWNAQETQYF.

V gene TRBV27 combines with J gene TRBJ1-5, with D maybe TRBD1 (5 bases). CDR1 is MNHEY, CDR2 SMNVEV, per germline (reference sequence). The V end was cut by 3 bases, the J end by 1 base, with 16 bases between. This CDR3 has 17 amino acids. The CDR3 DNA is TGTGCCAGCAGTTTGGGTCTACGGGGCCAGAGCAATCAGCCCCAGCATTTT. Protein product: CASSLGLRGQSNQPQHF.

This clone showed up just a few times. This sequence joins TRBV5-1 and TRBJ2-3; 9 nucleotides align to TRBD1. This CDR3 comprises 16 residues. V was pared by 0 bases and J by 3 bases, with 5 bases of the junction left unmatched. CDR1 and CDR2 (germline): SGHRS, YFSETQ. CDR3: CASSLEQGARTDTQYF. The CDR3 nucleotides read TGCGCCAGCAGCTTGGAACAGGGGGCGAGGACAGATACGCAGTATTTT.

This rearrangement joins TRBV27 to TRBJ2-5; 8 bases align to TRBD1. The DNA end favors TRBJ2-7, so the J call may be wrong. Germline CDR1 reads MNHEY; CDR2 reads SMNVEV (reference sequence). The CDR3 spans 16 residues. The CDR3, as DNA: TGTGCCAGCAGTTTAGGAGGGACAGGCATCCTGTACGAGCAGTACTTC. Translation gives CASSLGGTGILYEQYF.

This chain uses TRBV6-5 with TRBJ1-1; D is possibly TRBD1 (6 bases). Germline lookup yields CDR1 MNHEY and CDR2 SVGAGI. The CDR3 length is 12 residues. V was clipped by 6 bases and J by 5 bases, with 10 bases between them. The CDR3 here is CASRQGLTEAFF. The DNA for the CDR3 is TGTGCCAGCAGACAGGGTTTGACTGAAGCTTTCTTT.

J is TRBJ2-7 and V is TRBV7-2; TRBD2 aligns across 7 bases. The CDR3 length is 15 residues. The V gene's germline CDR1 is SGHTA and CDR2 FQGNSA. With V trimmed by 1 base and J by 6 bases, 9 bases remained unmatched. The CDR3: CASSLGVSGRFEQYF. CDR3 DNA: TGTGCCAGCAGCTTAGGTGTTAGCGGGCGTTTCGAGCAGTACTTC.

CDR3 region: CASSSKAGPGPEQFF. Written as DNA, the CDR3 is TGTGCCAGCAGCTCCAAAGCGGGACCTGGGCCTGAGCAGTTCTTC. The chain joins TRBV7-3 to TRBJ2-1; TRBD2 matches 7 bases. The germline CDR1 and CDR2 sequences are SGHTA and FQGTGA. CDR3 length: 15 amino acids. V was clipped by 4 bases and J by 9 bases; unmatched bases: 12.

The chain couples TRBV6-1 to TRBJ1-1; the D gene is possibly TRBD1 (6 bases). CDR1 and CDR2 (germline): MNHNS, SASEGT. There are 12 residues in the CDR3. V lost 6 bases to trimming and J lost 6 bases, with 11 bases between them. The CDR3 DNA is TGTGCCAGCAGCCCCACAGGGTCTGAAGCTTTCTTT. It specifies CASSPTGSEAFF.

V and J are TRBV12-1 and TRBJ2-7; the D call in the table, TRBD2, was not verified against the DNA. TRBV12-1 is a documented pseudogene. The CDR3 has 18 residues. DNA for the CDR3: TGTGCCAGCAGGAGGTACGTGCGGGAGGCGCAAGAGGACTACGAGCAGTACTTC. Its translation is CASRRYVREAQEDYEQYF.

The chain joins TRBV7-6 to TRBJ2-7; D not resolved. Germline V gene data show CDR1 as SGHVS and CDR2 as FNYEAQ. Deletions cut 1 base from V and 6 bases from J, with 10 bases between. The CDR3 is 13 residues long. CDR3 bases: TGTGCCAGCAGCTTAGGGGGTTCGGGCGAGCAGTACTTC. Translation gives CASSLGGSGEQYF.

The chain links TRBV30 to TRBJ2-7; a weak D match, TRBD1 (5 bases). The germline V gene encodes CDR1 GTSNPN and CDR2 SVGIG (reference sequence). CDR3 length: 14 residues. V was clipped by 3 bases and J by 4 bases, with 16 bases between them. The CDR3 nucleotides are TGTGCCTGGAGCGCGATGCAGGGTGGGTACGAGCAGTACTTC. Residues: CAWSAMQGGYEQYF.